Below, one TCR beta chain is given with its context. What it binds is not known. This CDR3 has 13 amino acids. 13 Jbeta primers and 60 Vbeta primers were used for the PCR. Authors' data handling: In a later analysis, of tens of millions of unique beta chains, 9 million to 11 million appeared in at least two donors. The method was immunoSEQ multiplex PCR; TCRdb's version includes in-frame clones alone and lacks a portion of them. V and J calls and clone size are given by that table; D and trimming were obtained from the DNA. This specimen shows about 39,000 clones; the ten leading clones hold 3.2%. The data were taken from a study of cytomegalovirus exposure and HLA in healthy donors. Whole-study findings and limits: Some segments of the V type, notably TRBV6-2 and TRBV6-3, were excluded as indistinguishable. A later analysis found that most CMV-associated TCR beta chains appeared HLA-restricted.

The V gene is TRBV21-1, the J gene TRBJ2-7; the table's D call of TRBD1 was not tested on the DNA. TRBV21-1 is a pseudogene locus. The sample comprised PBMCs. The receptor was derived from a woman in her 30s in good health and CMV-seropositive. CDR3 in amino acids: CASAGQVLYEQYF. As DNA, the CDR3 is TGTGCCAGCGCGGGACAGGTGCTCTACGAGCAGTACTTC.